This paragraph covers one TCR beta chain sequence. This entry comes from a study of cytomegalovirus exposure and HLA in healthy donors. V trimming: 4 bases; J trimming: 8 bases; junction bases outside the gene matches: 13. Germline V gene data show CDR1 as SGHAT and CDR2 as FQNNGV. The CDR3 consists of 16 residues. With 60 Vbeta and 13 Jbeta primers, the PCR was carried out. Profiling relied on immunoSEQ multiplex PCR, and the TCRdb table lists in-frame clones only, not all of them. The sample yields 150,000 to 180,000 clones, approximately 72% seen once. The chain couples TRBV11-2 to TRBJ2-1; 8 bases match TRBD2. This clonotype originated in a man aged 18-30 years in good health and CMV-seronegative. The sample taken for sequencing was PBMCs. The CDR3 sequence is CASSSSSGGARDEQFF. CDR3 sequence (DNA): TGTGCCAGCAGCTCCTCCTCCGGGGGGGCCAGAGATGAGCAGTTCTTC.